This TCR beta chain was identified during a study of early T cells in non-severe SARS-CoV-2 infection. Germline values: CDR1 SGHAT, CDR2 FQDESV (reference sequence). The CDR3 is made up of 15 amino acids. V was clipped by 5 bases and J by 10 bases; unmatched bases: 13. Via MiXCR, TCRdb re-called the 5' RACE reads, giving one row per CDR3 protein. The sample records 75,000 to 100,000 distinct CDR3 sequences, around 15% being singletons. The sequenced sample consisted of whole blood. The TCR was taken from an adult who was a healthcare worker with PCR-confirmed SARS-CoV-2 infection or an uninfected control (not recorded which). The chain couples TRBV11-1 to TRBJ2-1; 8 bases line up with TRBD1. CDR3 amino acids: CASSARTGNQGEQFF. CDR3 DNA sequence: TGTGCCAGCAGCGCCCGGACAGGGAATCAGGGGGAGCAGTTCTTC.